A selection of T cell receptor beta chains follows, all from one sample in a study of cytotoxic CD8 clonotypes in ibrutinib-treated CLL. Here immunoSEQ multiplex PCR was the method, and the copy in TCRdb shows in-frame clones only, minus some. The sample includes 140,000 to 150,000 clones, about 75% of them seen just once. The sequences come from PBMCs, collected after 24 months of ibrutinib treatment. All receptors derive from a human donor with chronic lymphocytic leukemia. Both conserved end residues are part of each CDR3. D genes are given only for firm matches. Some rows mark clone size as missing; the rest say once, few, many or name a class of expanded clone.

size	D	V	length	J	CDR3	DNA
few	.	TRBV20-1	10	TRBJ2-7	CSADYYEQYF	TGCAGTGCCGACTACTACGAGCAGTACTTC
.	.	TRBV6-6	13	TRBJ2-7	CASSPGTAYEQYF	TGTGCCAGCAGTCCGGGGACGGCATACGAGCAGTACTTC
.	.	TRBV29-1	13	TRBJ2-7	CSGGRGSAYEQYF	TGCAGCGGGGGCAGGGGATCGGCCTACGAGCAGTACTTC
.	.	TRBV11-2	15	TRBJ2-1	CASSPLGGSGDEQFF	TGTGCCAGCAGCCCCCTGGGGGGATCCGGCGATGAGCAGTTCTTC
once	.	TRBV4-3	14	TRBJ1-2	CASSQGVQGRGYTF	TGCGCCAGCAGCCAAGGAGTGCAGGGCCGGGGCTACACCTTC
.	.	TRBV19	12	TRBJ2-6	CASSRGANVLTF	TGTGCCAGTAGCAGGGGGGCCAACGTCCTGACTTTC
.	.	TRBV28	14	TRBJ1-1	CASSLWGRGTEAFF	TGTGCCAGCAGTTTATGGGGGCGGGGGACTGAAGCTTTCTTT
.	.	TRBV4-3	15	TRBJ2-7	CASSHGWDLGSEQYF	TGCGCCAGCAGCCACGGGTGGGATTTGGGGTCCGAGCAGTACTTC
once	.	TRBV30	12	TRBJ2-6	CAWSSGANVLTF	TGTGCCTGGAGTTCTGGGGCCAACGTCCTGACTTTC
few	.	TRBV7-3	13	TRBJ1-2	CASSLSDTVGYTF	TGTGCCAGCAGCTTAAGCGACACCGTAGGCTACACCTTC
few	.	TRBV5-6	10	TRBJ2-5	CASSSPPQYF	TGTGCCAGCAGCTCCCCCCCCCAGTACTTC
once	TRBD2	TRBV7-6	14	TRBJ2-7	CASSTGTSVYEQYF	TGTGCCAGCAGCACGGGCACTAGCGTCTACGAGCAGTACTTC
.	.	TRBV30	16	TRBJ1-6	CAWSVRLSSYNSPLHF	TGTGCCTGGAGTGTACGGTTGAGCTCCTATAATTCACCCCTCCACTTT
few	.	TRBV6-5	15	TRBJ1-4	CASSRGEAIGEKLFF	TGTGCCAGCAGCCGAGGAGAGGCGATAGGGGAAAAACTGTTTTTT
.	TRBD1	TRBV27	14	TRBJ2-7	CASSFMGQGVEQYF	TGTGCCAGCAGTTTTATGGGACAGGGTGTCGAGCAGTACTTC
many	.	TRBV7-9	14	TRBJ1-1	CASSRSALNTEAFF	TGTGCCAGCAGCCGGTCGGCGCTGAACACTGAAGCTTTCTTT
few	TRBD1	TRBV14	16	TRBJ2-5	CASSPGQGAGEETQYF	TGTGCCAGCAGCCCCGGACAGGGGGCGGGTGAAGAGACCCAGTACTTC
.	.	TRBV28	16	TRBJ2-6	CASNPGWGSGANVLTF	TGTGCCAGCAACCCGGGATGGGGCTCTGGGGCCAACGTCCTGACTTTC
.	.	TRBV2	14	TRBJ2-7	CASSVGASPGEQYF	TGTGCCAGCAGTGTCGGGGCTAGCCCTGGGGAGCAGTACTTC
.	.	TRBV19	12	TRBJ2-6	CASSPQRSALTF	TGTGCCAGTAGCCCCCAGCGGAGCGCCTTGACTTTC
.	TRBD2	TRBV4-2	16	TRBJ2-2	CASSPPRGGNTGELFF	TGTGCCAGCAGCCCCCCCCGGGGGGGCAACACCGGGGAGCTGTTTTTT
.	TRBD1	TRBV11-2	15	TRBJ2-5	CASSLGNRGWETQYF	TGTGCCAGCAGCTTAGGGAACAGGGGGTGGGAGACCCAGTACTTC
.	.	TRBV2	13	TRBJ1-5	CASGGGDGQPQHF	TGTGCCAGCGGGGGCGGGGATGGTCAGCCCCAGCATTTT
few	.	TRBV6-5	12	TRBJ2-7	CASSQTGFEQYF	TGTGCCAGCAGCCAAACAGGCTTTGAGCAGTACTTC
.	TRBD1	TRBV4-3	15	TRBJ1-2	CASSQEAGGFYGYTF	TGCGCCAGCAGCCAAGAGGCAGGGGGTTTCTATGGCTACACCTTC
medium-sized	.	TRBV2	16	TRBJ1-6	CASSEAWGIGNSPLHF	TGTGCCAGCAGTGAAGCTTGGGGGATTGGTAATTCACCCCTCCACTTT